This TCR beta chain appears in the sequencing data of a study of early T cells in non-severe SARS-CoV-2 infection. Study overall: RNA in bulk from unsorted whole blood was sequenced, and chains were unpaired.

Unique molecular identifiers tagged individual cDNA molecules. TCRdb called the 5' RACE reads again in MiXCR, with one record for every CDR3 protein. In the table there are about 50,000 distinct CDR3 sequences, 6% to 8% of which are singletons. The CDR3 consists of 16 residues. Trimming left V 6 bases short and J 4 bases short, with 18 bases between. Germline CDR1 reads MNHEY; CDR2 reads SVGAGI. In regard to this clonotype: Its antigen is still unknown.

Whole-study results and caveats: Private and CD4 specificities were missed by VDJdb matching, skewed to anti-spike CD8.

The clonotype was recovered from an adult who was a healthcare worker with PCR-confirmed SARS-CoV-2 infection or an uninfected control (not recorded which). The chain combines TRBV6-5 with TRBJ2-2; D might be TRBD1 or TRBD2, each matching 6 bases. Sample: whole blood, taken at baseline. CDR3 DNA sequence: TGTGCCAGCAGCCCGAGGGGGGCCTTGAGCACCGGGGAGCTGTTTTTT. Residues: CASSPRGALSTGELFF.